A single sample is the source of the 23 T cell receptor beta chains below, sequenced in a study of graft-versus-host responses after intestinal transplantation. The assay was immunoSEQ multiplex PCR, and TCRdb's table has in-frame clones only and misses some. This table holds approximately 79,000 clones, roughly 80% found once. These TCRs' antigens remain unknown. The sequencing here drew on unstimulated CD4+ T cells sorted from spleen or lymph node cells, taken before intestinal transplant. These receptors were collected from a human donor who received an intestinal transplant.

The chain has TRBV6-1 and TRBJ1-3; no clear D. This CDR3 contains 14 residues. Germline V gives CDR1 MNHNS, CDR2 SASEGT. The V end was cut by 1 base, the J end by 4 bases, with 8 bases between. This CDR3 reads CASSEGTLGNTIYF. Written as DNA, the CDR3 is TGTGCCAGCAGTGAAGGGACTCTGGGAAACACCATATATTTT.

This chain uses TRBV5-1 with TRBJ2-5; D is possibly TRBD1 (5 bases). The CDR3 has 15 residues. V shed 4 bases and J shed 4 bases, with 17 bases lying between them. Germline loops: CDR1 SGHRS, CDR2 YFSETQ. For the CDR3, the DNA is TGCGCCAGCAGCAGGGGCGGAGAAGTTGGAGAGACCCAGTACTTC. Encoded protein: CASSRGGEVGETQYF.

This chain links TRBV28 with TRBJ2-7; perhaps TRBD1 as D (7 bases). The CDR3 is made up of 16 amino acids. CDR1 is MDHEN and CDR2 is SYDVKM in the germline V gene. The V gene lost 8 bases and the J gene lost 5 bases, with 25 bases spanning the gap. In DNA form, the CDR3 reads TGTGCCAGCGGCGGGGACCGACAGGGAAATTTCGACGAGCAGTACTTC. It codes for CASGGDRQGNFDEQYF.

Notes on this clone: Additional DNA sequences in this sample encode the identical CDR3. The chain joins TRBV9 to TRBJ2-6, with D possibly matching TRBD1 (6 bases). The CDR3 totals 14 residues. V lost 3 bases to trimming and J lost 4 bases, with 8 bases between them. CDR1 is SGDLS, CDR2 YYNGEE, per germline. The CDR3 DNA reads as TGTGCCAGCAGCGACAGGGCAGGGGCCAACGTCCTGACTTTC. Protein product: CASSDRAGANVLTF.

This clone was recorded a few times. The chain recombines TRBV19 with TRBJ1-1; D is uncertain. The V and J ends lost 3 bases and 8 bases respectively, with 10 bases between them. Germline V CDR1 and CDR2: LNHDA, SQIVND (reference sequence). This CDR3 has 12 amino acids. This CDR3 is CASSIPPGEAFF. In DNA, the CDR3 is TGTGCCAGTAGTATCCCACCGGGGGAAGCTTTCTTT.

V gene TRBV5-1 combines with J gene TRBJ2-7; TRBD2 matches at 11 bases. V dropped 1 base and J dropped 0; count of bases not matched to a gene: 9. The germline CDR1 and CDR2 sequences are SGHRS and YFSETQ. This CDR3 comprises 18 residues. The CDR3 region is CASSLQGTSGSSSYEQYF. The CDR3 DNA is TGCGCCAGCAGCTTGCAGGGGACTAGCGGTAGCAGCTCCTACGAGCAGTACTTC.

The chain carries TRBV5-4 and TRBJ2-7; no reliable D call. V was cut by 1 base and J by 4 bases, with 6 bases left in between. CDR3 length equals 12 residues. The germline gives CDR1 SGHNT, CDR2 YYREEE (reference sequence). The CDR3, as DNA: TGTGCCAGCAGCTTGAATGAGTACGAGCAGTACTTC. Its protein product is CASSLNEYEQYF.

The chain couples TRBV19 to TRBJ2-3; 9 nucleotides agree with TRBD1. The CDR3 length is 14 residues. Germline CDR1 LNHDA, CDR2 SQIVND (reference sequence). J lost 3 bases, V lost 7 bases, and 5 bases had no gene match. CDR3 DNA sequence: TGTGCCAGTAAGGGGACAGGGAGGACAGATACGCAGTATTTT. Amino acid sequence: CASKGTGRTDTQYF.

This clone showed up just a few times. The V gene is TRBV4-1, the J gene TRBJ1-1; 7 bases are a match to TRBD1. From germline, CDR1 is MGHRA and CDR2 YSYEKL. CDR3 length: 14 residues. The trim removed 4 bases at V and 5 bases at J, leaving 7 bases unmatched. This CDR3 is CASSLTGAATEAFF. CDR3 in DNA: TGCGCCAGCAGCCTCACAGGGGCCGCTACTGAAGCTTTCTTT.

This clone turned up a few times. This chain connects TRBV9 to TRBJ2-2, with D hard to call. The germline V and J ends were trimmed by 0 bases and 3 bases, with 9 bases remaining between them. The germline V gene has CDR1 SGDLS and CDR2 YYNGEE. The CDR3 consists of 15 residues. CDR3 nucleotide sequence: TGTGCCAGCAGCGTAGACAGTGAATACACCGGGGAGCTGTTTTTT. Translating gives CASSVDSEYTGELFF.

This clone was counted a few times. The gene calls are TRBV2 and TRBJ1-1; D remains ambiguous. Trimming cost V 8 bases and J 1 base, with 14 bases left between them. CDR3 size: 14 residues. Germline V CDR1 and CDR2: SNHLY, FYNNEI. CDR3: CASQEVSTNTEAFF. The CDR3 bases are TGTGCCAGCCAAGAGGTCAGTACGAACACTGAAGCTTTCTTT.

The sample holds a few counts of this clone. This chain joins TRBV6-6 and TRBJ1-1, with D possibly being TRBD1 (6 bases). Trimming left V 0 bases short and J 4 bases short, with 9 bases between. The CDR3 loop spans 14 amino acids. CDR1 is MNHNY, CDR2 SVGAGI, per germline (reference sequence). CDR3 sequence reads: CASSYSGGPTEAFF. Written as DNA, the CDR3 is TGTGCCAGCAGTTACTCGGGGGGGCCCACTGAAGCTTTCTTT.

The gene calls are TRBV4-1 and TRBJ2-5; D is ambiguous. TRBJ2-7 explains the end of the DNA better; the J call may be wrong. From germline, CDR1 is MGHRA and CDR2 YSYEKL. The length of the CDR3 is 15 residues. CDR3 DNA sequence: TGCGCCAGCAGCCAAGTGGTGGGCTATGCCTACGAGCAGTACTTC. Encoded protein: CASSQVVGYAYEQYF.

Concerning this clone: Other DNA sequences within the sample encode an identical CDR3. The V and J genes are TRBV5-1 and TRBJ2-5, with TRBD2 as a possible D gene (6 bases). The V gene's germline CDR1 is SGHRS and CDR2 YFSETQ. The CDR3 consists of 14 residues. Trimming stripped 0 bases from V and 5 bases from J, with 11 bases between. In nucleotides, the CDR3 is TGCGCCAGCAGCTTGGGGGCTAGCGCGGAGACCCAGTACTTC. Translating gives CASSLGASAETQYF.

On this clone itself: Other nucleotide sequences in the sample specify the same CDR3. The V call is TRBV9, the J call TRBJ2-7; TRBD1 agrees at 8 bases. Per germline, CDR1 SGDLS and CDR2 YYNGEE. The CDR3 covers 14 residues. Germline trimming cut 4 bases from V and 1 base from J; bases unmatched to any gene: 4. CDR3 DNA sequence: TGTGCCAGCAGCCCCGGGACAGGTTCCTACGAGCAGTACTTC. Residues: CASSPGTGSYEQYF.

The chain couples TRBV7-3 to TRBJ2-3; 8 nucleotides align to TRBD2. The V and J ends lost 2 bases and 6 bases, in that order; junction bases with no gene match: 10. CDR3 length: 16 amino acids. Germline lookup yields CDR1 SGHTA and CDR2 FQGTGA. CDR3 in DNA: TGTGCCAGCAGCTTAGAAGCGGGAGCAGCATCGGATACGCAGTATTTT. This sequence encodes CASSLEAGAASDTQYF.

V and J are TRBV18 and TRBJ1-2; D perhaps matches TRBD1 (6 bases). Trimming removed 3 bases from V and 7 bases from J, with 12 bases in between. The CDR3 has 13 amino acids. Looked up from germline, CDR1 is KGHSH and CDR2 is LQKENI. The CDR3 sequence: CASSPLGGAGYTF. The CDR3 DNA sequence: TGTGCCAGCTCACCCCTCGGGGGGGCTGGCTACACCTTC.

The V and J genes are TRBV27 and TRBJ2-7, with D possibly TRBD2 on 6 matching bases. The length of the CDR3 is 13 residues. V lost 3 bases and J 2 bases, leaving 8 bases between the germline ends. Germline CDR1 MNHEY, CDR2 SMNVEV (reference sequence). The CDR3 region is CASSLASAYEQYF. For the CDR3, the DNA is TGTGCCAGCAGTTTGGCTAGCGCCTACGAGCAGTACTTC.

J is TRBJ2-2 and V is TRBV7-3, with D maybe TRBD2 (6 bases). Germline CDR1 is SGHTA and CDR2 is FQGTGA. This CDR3 spans 14 amino acids. The ends were cut back, 1 base at V and 11 bases at J, with 14 bases in the middle. CDR3 residues: CASSLNSREDELFF. CDR3 sequence (DNA): TGTGCCAGCAGCTTAAACTCCAGGGAGGATGAGCTGTTTTTT.

The chain joins TRBV28 to TRBJ2-7; 7 positions match TRBD1. CDR1 MDHEN and CDR2 SYDVKM come from the germline V gene. After removal of 4 bases from V and 4 bases from J, the junction contained 10 bases not matched to a gene. The CDR3 consists of 15 residues. The CDR3, as DNA: TGTGCCAGCAGTTCCTTGACAGGGAAACCTTACGAGCAGTACTTC. It yields the protein CASSSLTGKPYEQYF.

The rearrangement joins TRBV25-1 to TRBJ2-4; no clear D. The CDR3 spans 13 residues. Trimming stripped 7 bases from V and 0 bases from J, with 7 bases between. Germline V gene data show CDR1 as MGHDK and CDR2 as SYGVNS. CDR3 coding DNA: TGTGCCAGCAATTTATTAGCCAAAAACATTCAGTACTTC. It yields the protein CASNLLAKNIQYF. Full variable domain (outside the CDR3, taken from reference TRBV25-1 and TRBJ2-4): EADIYQTPRYLVIGTGKKITLECSQTMGHDKMYWYQQDPGMELHLIHYSYGVNSTEKGDLSSESTVSRIRTEHFPLTLESARPSHTSQYLCASNLLAKNIQYFGAGTRLSVL.

The chain carries TRBV10-3 and TRBJ2-1; D unresolved. Trimming removed 10 bases from V and 0 bases from J, with 7 bases in between. CDR1 is ENHRY and CDR2 is SYGVKD in the germline V gene. The CDR3 runs to 12 residues. CDR3 protein: CATGGSYNEQFF. The CDR3 DNA follows: TGTGCCACCGGTGGCTCCTACAATGAGCAGTTCTTC.

The chain uses TRBV2 and TRBJ2-1; 15 bases align to TRBD2. Looked up from germline, CDR1 is SNHLY and CDR2 is FYNNEI. CDR3 size: 16 residues. The V gene end was trimmed by 6 bases and the J gene end by 4 bases; junction bases not matched to a gene: 4. As DNA, the CDR3 is TGTGCCAGCAGGGGACTAGCGGGGGGTTCGTACAATGAGCAGTTCTTC. It yields the protein CASRGLAGGSYNEQFF.